The clone carrying this TCR beta chain has a handful of counts. This sample is part of a study of blood T cell repertoires in COVID-19. This CDR3 comprises 14 residues. The V gene's germline CDR1 is LGHDT and CDR2 YNNKEL (reference sequence). V was pared by 4 bases and J by 2 bases, with 1 base of the junction left unmatched. The repertoire was sequenced with immunoSEQ multiplex PCR; TCRdb's copy has only in-frame clones and lacks some. The sample consists of 190,000 or so clones, 89% of them appearing once. Participant ages covered roughly 18 to 89 years across about 22 US areas. The specimen was PBMCs or T cells enriched from blood (not recorded which). This receptor was obtained from a woman aged 18-29 years who had recovered from COVID-19. The chain combines TRBV3-1 (or the pseudogene TRBV3-2) with TRBJ2-5; 10 nucleotides agree with TRBD2. In nucleotides, the CDR3 is TGTGCCAGCAGCCGAGCGGGGGGGCAAGAGACCCAGTACTTC. It specifies CASSRAGGQETQYF.